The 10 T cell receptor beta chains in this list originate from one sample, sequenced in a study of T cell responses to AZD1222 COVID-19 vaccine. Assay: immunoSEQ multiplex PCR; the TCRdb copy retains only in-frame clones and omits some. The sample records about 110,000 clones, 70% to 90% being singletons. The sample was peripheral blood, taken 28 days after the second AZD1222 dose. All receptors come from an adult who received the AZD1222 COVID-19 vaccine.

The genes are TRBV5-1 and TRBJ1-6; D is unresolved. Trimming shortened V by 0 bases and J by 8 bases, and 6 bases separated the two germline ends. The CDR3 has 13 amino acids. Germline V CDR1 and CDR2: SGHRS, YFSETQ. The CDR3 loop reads CASSLAGYSPLHF. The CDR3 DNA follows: TGCGCCAGCAGCTTGGCTGGCTATTCACCCCTCCACTTT. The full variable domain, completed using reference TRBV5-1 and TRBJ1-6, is KAGVTQTPRYLIKTRGQQVTLSCSPISGHRSVSWYQQTPGQGLQFLFEYFSETQRNKGNFPGRFSGRQFSNSRSEMNVSTLELGDSALYLCASSLAGYSPLHFGNGTRLTVT.

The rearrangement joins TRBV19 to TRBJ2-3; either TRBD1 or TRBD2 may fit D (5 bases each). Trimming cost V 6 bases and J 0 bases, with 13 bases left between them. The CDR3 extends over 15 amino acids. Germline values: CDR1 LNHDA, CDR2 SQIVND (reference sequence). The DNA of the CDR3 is TGTGCCAGTAGCCGGGACGTCTCTAGCACAGATACGCAGTATTTT. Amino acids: CASSRDVSSTDTQYF.

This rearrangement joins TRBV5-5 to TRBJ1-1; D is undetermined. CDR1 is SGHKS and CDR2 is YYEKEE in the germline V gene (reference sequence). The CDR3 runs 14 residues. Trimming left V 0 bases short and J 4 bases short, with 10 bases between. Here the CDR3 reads CASSLAWSSTEAFF. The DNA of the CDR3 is TGTGCCAGCAGCTTGGCGTGGAGTAGCACTGAAGCTTTCTTT.

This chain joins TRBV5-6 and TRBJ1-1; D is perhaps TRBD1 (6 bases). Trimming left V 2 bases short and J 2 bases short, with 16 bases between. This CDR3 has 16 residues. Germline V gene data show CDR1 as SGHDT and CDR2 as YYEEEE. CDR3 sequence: CASSFIRGGINTEAFF. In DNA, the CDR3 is TGTGCCAGCAGCTTTATCCGAGGGGGGATAAACACTGAAGCTTTCTTT.

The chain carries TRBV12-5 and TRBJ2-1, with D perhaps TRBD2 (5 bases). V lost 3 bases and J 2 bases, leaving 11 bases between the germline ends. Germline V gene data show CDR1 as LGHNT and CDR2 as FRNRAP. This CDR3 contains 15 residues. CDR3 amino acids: CASGFLSGTYNEQFF. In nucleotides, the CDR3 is TGTGCTAGTGGTTTCCTCAGCGGAACCTACAATGAGCAGTTCTTC.

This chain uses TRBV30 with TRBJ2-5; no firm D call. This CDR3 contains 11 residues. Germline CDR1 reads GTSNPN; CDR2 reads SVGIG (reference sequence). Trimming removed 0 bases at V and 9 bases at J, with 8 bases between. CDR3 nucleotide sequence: TGTGCCTGGAGTGTAGTGGAGTCCCAGTACTTC. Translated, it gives CAWSVVESQYF.

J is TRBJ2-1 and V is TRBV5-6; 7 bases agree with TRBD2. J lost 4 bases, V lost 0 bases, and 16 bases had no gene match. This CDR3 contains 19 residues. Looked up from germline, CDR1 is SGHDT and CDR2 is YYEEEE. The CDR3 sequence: CASSLVLAVQHREYNEQFF. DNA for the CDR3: TGTGCCAGCAGCTTGGTGCTAGCGGTCCAACACAGAGAATACAATGAGCAGTTCTTC.

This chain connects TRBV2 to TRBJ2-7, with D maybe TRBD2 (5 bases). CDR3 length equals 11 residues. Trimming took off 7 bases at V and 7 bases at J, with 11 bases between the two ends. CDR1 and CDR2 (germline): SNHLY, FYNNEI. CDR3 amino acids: CASMGWEEQYF. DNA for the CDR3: TGTGCCAGCATGGGGTGGGAGGAGCAGTACTTC.

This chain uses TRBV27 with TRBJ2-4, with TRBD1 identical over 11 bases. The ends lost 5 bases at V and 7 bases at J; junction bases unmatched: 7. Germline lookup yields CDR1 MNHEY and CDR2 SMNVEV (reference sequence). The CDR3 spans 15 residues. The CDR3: CASSPKRTGGNIQYF. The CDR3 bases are TGTGCCAGCAGTCCTAAGAGGACAGGGGGCAACATTCAGTACTTC.

CDR3 region: CASSVGTGATYEQYF. Here the CDR3 DNA reads TGTGCCAGCAGCGTAGGGACAGGGGCAACGTACGAGCAGTACTTC. The chain links TRBV9 to TRBJ2-7; 9 bases are shared with TRBD1. The CDR3 sequence is 15 residues long. CDR1 is SGDLS, CDR2 YYNGEE, per germline. V lost 0 bases and J lost 4; bases outside the gene matches: 5.